A selection of T cell receptor beta chains follows, all from one sample in a study of neurological immune-mediated disorders. One entry per CDR3 protein, called by TCRdb with MiXCR from the 5' RACE reads. Of about 44,000 distinct CDR3 sequences in the sample, about a fifth are singletons; the top ten hold around 4.2%. Sequencing was performed on PBMCs. These receptor sequences come from a man in his 60s with HTLV-1-associated myelopathy (HAM/TSP). The conserved cysteine and the conserved F or W are not part of the CDR3 here.

CDR3 length,V gene,J gene,CDR3 protein
11,TRBV20-1,TRBJ2-7,SAREVLAGKGH
11,TRBV6-1,TRBJ1-6,ASRVGGNSPLH
12,TRBV7-3,TRBJ2-6,ASTPRSGANVLT
13,TRBV28,TRBJ2-7,ASSLYDTYSYEQY
14,TRBV11-2,TRBJ2-7,ASSPQSSGVPYERY
10,TRBV6-5,TRBJ1-2,ASSYGEGGYT
9,TRBV5-1,TRBJ2-7,ASRHRGEQY
9,TRBV30,TRBJ2-5,AWTREETQY
13,TRBV12-3/TRBV12-4,TRBJ2-1,ASSLGSGRLNEQF
16,TRBV5-1,TRBJ2-6,ASSALRTGSFGANVLT
12,TRBV7-2,TRBJ2-2,ASSLRPDTGELF
14,TRBV5-1,TRBJ2-7,ASSFYPGTAIYEQY
10,TRBV20-1,TRBJ1-2,SAGGANYGYT
11,TRBV5-1,TRBJ2-1,ASSLMSGNEQF
14,TRBV5-8,TRBJ2-6,ASSLGVFSGANVLT
12,TRBV29-1,TRBJ2-3,SGWTSGSADTQY
10,TRBV11-2,TRBJ2-7,ASRAGTYEQY
14,TRBV5-4,TRBJ2-1,ASSLDKGTSVREQF
13,TRBV9,TRBJ2-1,ASAAGGPSYNEQF